This TCR beta chain came from a study of blood T cell repertoires in COVID-19. Study context: Acute-phase and convalescent COVID-19 samples originated in the United States, Italy and Spain. T cells, B-cell-depleted T cells, or PBMCs provided the cDNA or gDNA that served as material.

V lost 4 bases and J lost 2; bases outside the gene matches: 11. The V gene's germline CDR1 is SGHRS and CDR2 YFSETQ. The CDR3 has 17 amino acids. The authors' processing: It was from reference gene primer amplification that nucleated cell counts were estimated. Measured with immunoSEQ multiplex PCR; TCRdb has only the in-frame clones, and not every one. The V and J calls and clone size come from that table; D and trimming were worked out from the DNA. The sample shows a few hundred thousand clones, about 80% of them seen only once. Sequenced input: peripheral blood. The chain carries TRBV5-1 and TRBJ2-2; 7 bases fit TRBD1. This TCR derives from a woman between 25 and 40 years old who had recovered from COVID-19. In DNA, the CDR3 is TGCGCCAGCAGCCTACTCACCGGGACAGATAACACCGGGGAGCTGTTTTTT. This codes for CASSLLTGTDNTGELFF.